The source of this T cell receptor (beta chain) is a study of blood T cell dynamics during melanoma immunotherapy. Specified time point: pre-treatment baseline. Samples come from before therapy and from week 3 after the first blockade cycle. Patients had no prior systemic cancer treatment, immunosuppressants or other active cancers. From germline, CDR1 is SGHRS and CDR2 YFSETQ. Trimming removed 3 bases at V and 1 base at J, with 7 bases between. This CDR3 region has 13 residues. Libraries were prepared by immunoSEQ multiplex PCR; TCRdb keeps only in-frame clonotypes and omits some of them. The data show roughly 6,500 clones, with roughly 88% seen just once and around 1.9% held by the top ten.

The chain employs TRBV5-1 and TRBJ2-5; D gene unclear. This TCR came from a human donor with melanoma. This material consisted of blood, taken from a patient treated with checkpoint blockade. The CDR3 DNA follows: TGCGCCAGCAGCTCCGGACCCCAAGAGACCCAGTACTTC. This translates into CASSSGPQETQYF.